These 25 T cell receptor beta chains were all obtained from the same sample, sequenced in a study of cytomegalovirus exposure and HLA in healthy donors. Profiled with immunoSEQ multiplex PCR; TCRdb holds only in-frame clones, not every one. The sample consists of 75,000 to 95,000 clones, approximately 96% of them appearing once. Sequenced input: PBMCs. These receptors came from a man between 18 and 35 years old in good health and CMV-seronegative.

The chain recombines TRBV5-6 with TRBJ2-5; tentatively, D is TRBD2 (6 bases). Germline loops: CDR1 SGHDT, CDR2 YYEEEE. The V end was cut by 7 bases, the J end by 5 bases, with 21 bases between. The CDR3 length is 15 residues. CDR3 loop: CASHQGGGSWETQYF. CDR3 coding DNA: TGTGCCAGCCACCAAGGTGGGGGGTCGTGGGAGACCCAGTACTTC. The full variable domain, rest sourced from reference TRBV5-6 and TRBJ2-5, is DAGVTQSPTHLIKTRGQQVTLRCSPKSGHDTVSWYQQALGQGPQFIFQYYEEEERQRGNFPDRFSGHQFPNYSSELNVNALLLGDSALYLCASHQGGGSWETQYFGPGTRLLVL.

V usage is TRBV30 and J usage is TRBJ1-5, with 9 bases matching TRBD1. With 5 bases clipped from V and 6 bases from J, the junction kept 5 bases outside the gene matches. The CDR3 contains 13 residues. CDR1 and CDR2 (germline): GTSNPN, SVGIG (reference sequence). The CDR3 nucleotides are TGTGCCTGGGAAACAGGGGGCGGTCAGCCCCAGCATTTT. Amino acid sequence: CAWETGGGQPQHF.

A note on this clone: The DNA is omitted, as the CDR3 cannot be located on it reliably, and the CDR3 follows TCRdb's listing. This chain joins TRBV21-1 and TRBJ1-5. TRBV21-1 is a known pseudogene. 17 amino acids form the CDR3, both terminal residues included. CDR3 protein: CASSKALWGGGNQPQHF.

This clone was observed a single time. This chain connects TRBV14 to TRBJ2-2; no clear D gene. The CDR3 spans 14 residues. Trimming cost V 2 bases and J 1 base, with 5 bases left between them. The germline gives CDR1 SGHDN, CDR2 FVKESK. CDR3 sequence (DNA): TGTGCCAGCAGCCAACGCGGGAACACCGGGGAGCTGTTTTTT. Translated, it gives CASSQRGNTGELFF.

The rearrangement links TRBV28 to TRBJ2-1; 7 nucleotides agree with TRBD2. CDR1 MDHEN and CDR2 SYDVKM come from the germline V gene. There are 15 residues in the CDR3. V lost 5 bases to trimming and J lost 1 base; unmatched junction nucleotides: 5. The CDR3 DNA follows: TGTGCCAGCAGTGCCCTTAGCGGGTCCTACAATGAGCAGTTCTTC. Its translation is CASSALSGSYNEQFF. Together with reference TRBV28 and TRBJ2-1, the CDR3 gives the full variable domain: DVKVTQSSRYLVKRTGEKVFLECVQDMDHENMFWYRQDPGLGLRLIYFSYDVKMKEKGDIPEGYSVSREKKERFSLILESASTNQTSMYLCASSALSGSYNEQFFGPGTRLTVL.

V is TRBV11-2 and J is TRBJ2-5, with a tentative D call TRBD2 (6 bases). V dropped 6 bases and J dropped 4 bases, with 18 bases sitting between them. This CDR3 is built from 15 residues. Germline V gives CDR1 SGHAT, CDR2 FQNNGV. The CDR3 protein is CASSNERVGRETQYF. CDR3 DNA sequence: TGTGCCAGCAGTAACGAACGGGTCGGGAGAGAGACCCAGTACTTC.

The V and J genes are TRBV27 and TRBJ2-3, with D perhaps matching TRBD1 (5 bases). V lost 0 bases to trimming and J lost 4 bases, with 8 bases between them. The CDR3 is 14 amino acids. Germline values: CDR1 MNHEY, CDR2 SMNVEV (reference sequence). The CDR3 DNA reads TGTGCCAGCAGTTTATCAATACAGGCAGATACGCAGTATTTT. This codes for CASSLSIQADTQYF.

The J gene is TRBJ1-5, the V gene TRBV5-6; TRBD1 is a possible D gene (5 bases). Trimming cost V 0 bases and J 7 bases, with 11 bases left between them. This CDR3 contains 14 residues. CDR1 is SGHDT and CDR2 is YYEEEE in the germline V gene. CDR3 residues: CASSLAGVKQPQHF. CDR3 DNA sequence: TGTGCCAGCAGCTTGGCGGGGGTGAAACAGCCCCAGCATTTT.

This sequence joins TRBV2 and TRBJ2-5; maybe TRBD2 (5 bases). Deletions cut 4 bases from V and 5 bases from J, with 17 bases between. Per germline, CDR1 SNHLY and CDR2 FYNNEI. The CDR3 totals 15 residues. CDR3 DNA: TGTGCCAGCAGTGGGGCGCTAGGGCGAGGGGAGACCCAGTACTTC. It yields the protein CASSGALGRGETQYF.

The CDR3 sequence: CASSVEVGGYEQYF. The CDR3, as DNA: TGTGCCAGCAGCGTAGAGGTCGGGGGATACGAGCAGTACTTC. The chain uses TRBV9 and TRBJ2-7, with D perhaps TRBD2 (6 bases). CDR3 length equals 14 residues. The V end was cut by 0 bases, the J end by 4 bases, with 11 bases between. The germline CDR1 and CDR2 sequences are SGDLS and YYNGEE. Drawing the rest from reference TRBV9 and TRBJ2-7, the complete variable domain is DSGVTQTPKHLITATGQRVTLRCSPRSGDLSVYWYQQSLDQGLQFLIQYYNGEERAKGNILERFSAQQFPDLHSELNLSSLELGDSALYFCASSVEVGGYEQYFGPGTRLTVT.

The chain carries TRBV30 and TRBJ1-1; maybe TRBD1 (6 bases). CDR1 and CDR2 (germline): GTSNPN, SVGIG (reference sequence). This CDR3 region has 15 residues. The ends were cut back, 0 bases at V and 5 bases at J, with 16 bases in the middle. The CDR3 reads CAWSVEGRGVTEAFF. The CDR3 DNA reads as TGTGCCTGGAGTGTAGAAGGGAGGGGGGTAACTGAAGCTTTCTTT.

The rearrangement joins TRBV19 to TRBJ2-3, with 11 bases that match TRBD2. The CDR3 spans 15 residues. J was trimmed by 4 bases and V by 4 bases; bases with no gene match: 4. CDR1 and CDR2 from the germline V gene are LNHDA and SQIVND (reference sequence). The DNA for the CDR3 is TGTGCCAGTAGTAAGACTAGCGGGAAGGCAGATACGCAGTATTTT. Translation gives CASSKTSGKADTQYF.

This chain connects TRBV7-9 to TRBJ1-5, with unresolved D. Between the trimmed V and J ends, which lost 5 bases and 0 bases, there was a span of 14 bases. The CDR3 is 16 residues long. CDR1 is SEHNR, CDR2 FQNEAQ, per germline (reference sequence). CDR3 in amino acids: CASSGGRDYSNQPQHF. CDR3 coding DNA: TGTGCCAGCAGCGGAGGGCGGGATTATAGCAATCAGCCCCAGCATTTT.

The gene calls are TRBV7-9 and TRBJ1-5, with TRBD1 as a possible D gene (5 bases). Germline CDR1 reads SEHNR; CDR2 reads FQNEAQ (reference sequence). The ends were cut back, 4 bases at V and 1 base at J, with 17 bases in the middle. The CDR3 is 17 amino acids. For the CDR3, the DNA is TGTGCCAGCAGCTCGCTGGACAACCCGTTGAGCAATCAGCCCCAGCATTTT. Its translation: CASSSLDNPLSNQPQHF.

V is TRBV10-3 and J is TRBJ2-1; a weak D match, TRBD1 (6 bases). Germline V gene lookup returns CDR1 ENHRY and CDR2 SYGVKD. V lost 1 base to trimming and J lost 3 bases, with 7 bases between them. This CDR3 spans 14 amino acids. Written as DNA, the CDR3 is TGTGCCATCAGTGAGTTGGACAGCTACAATGAGCAGTTCTTC. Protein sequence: CAISELDSYNEQFF.

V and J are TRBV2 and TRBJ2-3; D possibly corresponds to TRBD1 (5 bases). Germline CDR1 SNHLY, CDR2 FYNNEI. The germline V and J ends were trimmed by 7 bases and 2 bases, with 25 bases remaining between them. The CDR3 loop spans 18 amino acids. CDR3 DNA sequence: TGTGCCAGCAACAGGAAAAAGTCAGGCAACGAGGCCACAGATACGCAGTATTTT. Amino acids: CASNRKKSGNEATDTQYF.

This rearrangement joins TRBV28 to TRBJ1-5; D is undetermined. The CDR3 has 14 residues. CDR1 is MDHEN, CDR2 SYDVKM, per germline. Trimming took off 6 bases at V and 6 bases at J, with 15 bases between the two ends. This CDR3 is CASRYGEGGQPQHF. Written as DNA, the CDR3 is TGTGCCAGCAGGTATGGGGAGGGTGGTCAGCCCCAGCATTTT.

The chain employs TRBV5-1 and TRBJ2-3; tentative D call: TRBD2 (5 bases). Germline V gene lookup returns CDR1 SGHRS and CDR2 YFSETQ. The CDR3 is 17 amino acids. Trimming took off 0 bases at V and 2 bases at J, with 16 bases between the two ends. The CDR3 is CASSLAGGGSITDTQYF. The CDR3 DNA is TGCGCCAGCAGCTTGGCCGGTGGCGGGTCCATCACAGATACGCAGTATTTT.

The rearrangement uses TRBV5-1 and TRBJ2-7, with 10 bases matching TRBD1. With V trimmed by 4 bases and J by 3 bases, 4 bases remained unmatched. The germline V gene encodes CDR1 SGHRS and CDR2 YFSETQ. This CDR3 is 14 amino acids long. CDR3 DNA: TGCGCCAGCAGCCCGGGACAGGGGCTCTACGAGCAGTACTTC. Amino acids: CASSPGQGLYEQYF. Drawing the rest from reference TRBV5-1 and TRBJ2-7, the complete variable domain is KAGVTQTPRYLIKTRGQQVTLSCSPISGHRSVSWYQQTPGQGLQFLFEYFSETQRNKGNFPGRFSGRQFSNSRSEMNVSTLELGDSALYLCASSPGQGLYEQYFGPGTRLTVT.

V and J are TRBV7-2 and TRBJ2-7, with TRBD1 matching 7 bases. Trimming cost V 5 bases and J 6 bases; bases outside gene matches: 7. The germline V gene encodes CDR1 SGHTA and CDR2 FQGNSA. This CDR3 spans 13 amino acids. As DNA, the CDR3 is TGTGCCAGCAGCCCCGGGACAGCCTTCGAGCAGTACTTC. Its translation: CASSPGTAFEQYF.

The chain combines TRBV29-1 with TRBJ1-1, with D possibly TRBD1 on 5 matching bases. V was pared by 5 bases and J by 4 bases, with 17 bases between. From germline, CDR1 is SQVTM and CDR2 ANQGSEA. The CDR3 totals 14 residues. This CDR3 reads CSVSRAGGSTEAFF. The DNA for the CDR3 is TGCAGCGTTTCCCGGGCCGGGGGTTCCACTGAAGCTTTCTTT.

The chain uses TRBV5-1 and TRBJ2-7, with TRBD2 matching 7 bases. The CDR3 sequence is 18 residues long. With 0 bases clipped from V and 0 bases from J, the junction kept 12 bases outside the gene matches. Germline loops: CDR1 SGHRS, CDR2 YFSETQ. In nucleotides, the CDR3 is TGCGCCAGCAGCTTGGCCGGGGCGGGAGCTTCCTTCTCCTACGAGCAGTACTTC. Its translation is CASSLAGAGASFSYEQYF.

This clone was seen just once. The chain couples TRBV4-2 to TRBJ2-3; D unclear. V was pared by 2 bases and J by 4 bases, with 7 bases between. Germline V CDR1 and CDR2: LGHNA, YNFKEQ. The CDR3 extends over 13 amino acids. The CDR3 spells CASSQRQSDTQYF. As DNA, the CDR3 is TGTGCCAGCAGCCAACGACAATCAGATACGCAGTATTTT.

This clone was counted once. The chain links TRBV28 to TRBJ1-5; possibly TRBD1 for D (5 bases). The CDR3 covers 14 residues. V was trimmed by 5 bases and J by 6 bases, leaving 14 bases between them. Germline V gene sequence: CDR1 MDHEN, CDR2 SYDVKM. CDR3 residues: CASSGPGGTQPQHF. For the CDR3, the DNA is TGTGCCAGCAGTGGACCTGGGGGGACTCAGCCCCAGCATTTT.

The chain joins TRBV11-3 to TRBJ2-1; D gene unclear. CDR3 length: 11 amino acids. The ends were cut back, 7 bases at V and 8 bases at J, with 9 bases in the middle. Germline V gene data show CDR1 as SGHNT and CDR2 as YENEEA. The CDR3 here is CASTLGYEQFF. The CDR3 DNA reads TGTGCCAGCACGCTCGGTTATGAGCAGTTCTTC.